This T cell receptor (beta chain) was observed in a study of CD8+CD57+ T cells in acquired aplastic anemia. The wider study: Mean yield of DNA from sorted CD4+ and CD8+ cells was about 3.2 ug. As sequenced from healthy donors, CD4+ cells averaged about 11 million reads. Study-wide findings and caveats: Patients did not significantly differ from controls in CD8+ Simpson's diversity. It was found that nearly 30 CD8+ CDR3 sequences were shared between patients and controls.

As regards this clonotype: Its target is not known. The junction and the germline gene differ at one end; a read error may be behind it.

CDR3 size: 15 residues. Germline CDR1 and CDR2: SSHAT and FNYEAQ (reference sequence). Both TCR beta VDJ combination and CDR3 sequence profiling were carried out. Genomic DNA was the template for this profiling. TCRdb reprocessed the reads via MiXCR and lists one record per CDR3 protein. This sample yields roughly 50,000 distinct CDR3 sequences, of which over 60% are seen a single time; around 36% belongs to the top ten. The chain links TRBV7-7 to TRBJ2-5, with unresolved D. The specimen was sorted CD4+, CD8+, or CD8+CD57+ T cells (not recorded which) from PBMCs. This TCR derives from a human donor in good health, serving as a control. For the CDR3, the DNA is TGTGCTAGCAGCCCATCGACCTCGGCACAAGAGACCCAGTACTTC. Translated, it gives CASSPSTSAQETQYF.